This entry features one T cell receptor (beta chain) sequence. The antigen is not known. Both 60 Vbeta primers and 13 Jbeta primers went into the PCR. The table came from immunoSEQ multiplex PCR; TCRdb's copy has only in-frame clones and leaves some out. This table holds about 110,000 clones, 70% to 85% found once. The data are from a study of cytomegalovirus exposure and HLA in healthy donors. Study-level points and caveats: In vitro confirmation showed a few CMV-associated chains to be CMV antigen specific.

What was sequenced was PBMCs. The source is a woman in her thirties or forties in good health and CMV-seronegative.

The CDR3: CASSYIFANTGELFF. CDR3 nucleotides: TGTGCCAGCAGTTACATTTTCGCGAACACCGGGGAGCTGTTTTTT. The V call is TRBV6-5, the J call TRBJ2-2; no firm D call. The CDR3 is 15 amino acids. The V gene lost 2 bases and the J gene lost 0 bases, with 7 bases spanning the gap. Germline V gene lookup returns CDR1 MNHEY and CDR2 SVGAGI.